The clone carrying this T cell receptor (beta chain) came up a few times. Its cognate antigen is unknown. This sample's time point: patch test 3, about 24 weeks after DPC sensitization. Treatment described: therapeutic diphenylcyclopropenone sensitization with weekly scalp DPC. The data were obtained in a study of human T cells and chemical hapten exposure. MiXCR, run by TCRdb on the RACE reads, gives a single entry per CDR3 protein. In the table there are over 55,000 distinct CDR3 sequences, 8.5% to 14% of which are singletons. General observations from the study: No alteration of TCRs above 1 in 1000 frequency was seen with DPC sensitization.

The specimen comprised whole blood, sampled in connection with sensitization to the hapten diphenylcyclopropenone (DPC). The source of this sequence is a woman aged 45-65 years with alopecia areata. Some clones in this sample may be carry-over from other donors' samples.

The CDR3 DNA reads as TGTGCCAGCAGCCAAGAGGTATCGATCTCACTCACTGAAGCTTTCTTT. Its protein product is CASSQEVSISLTEAFF. The rearrangement links TRBV3-1 to TRBJ1-1; D unclear. The CDR3 consists of 16 residues. Trimming stripped 0 bases from V and 4 bases from J, with 15 bases between. Germline V gives CDR1 LGHDT, CDR2 YNNKEL (reference sequence).